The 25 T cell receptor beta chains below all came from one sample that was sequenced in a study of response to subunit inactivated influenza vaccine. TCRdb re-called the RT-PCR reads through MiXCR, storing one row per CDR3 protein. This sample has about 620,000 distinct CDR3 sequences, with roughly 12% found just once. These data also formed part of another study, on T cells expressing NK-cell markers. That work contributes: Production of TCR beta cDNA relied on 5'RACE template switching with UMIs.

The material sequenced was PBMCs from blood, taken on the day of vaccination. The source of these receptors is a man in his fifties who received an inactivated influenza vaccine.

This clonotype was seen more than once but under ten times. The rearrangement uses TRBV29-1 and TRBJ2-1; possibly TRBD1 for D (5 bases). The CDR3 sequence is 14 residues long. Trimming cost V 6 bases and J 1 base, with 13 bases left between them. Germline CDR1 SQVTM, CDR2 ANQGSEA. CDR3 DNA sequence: TGCAGCGTCCGAGCAGGGATTTCCTACAATGAGCAGTTCTTC. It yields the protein CSVRAGISYNEQFF.

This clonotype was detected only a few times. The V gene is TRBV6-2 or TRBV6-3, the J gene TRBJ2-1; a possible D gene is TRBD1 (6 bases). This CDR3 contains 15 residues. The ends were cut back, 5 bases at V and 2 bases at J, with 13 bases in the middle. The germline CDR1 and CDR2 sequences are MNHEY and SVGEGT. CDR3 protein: CASSIGTPAYNEQFF. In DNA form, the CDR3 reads TGTGCCAGCAGTATCGGGACACCGGCCTACAATGAGCAGTTCTTC.

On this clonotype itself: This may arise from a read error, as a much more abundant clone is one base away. DNA of the CDR3: TGCACCAGCAGCCCCCTAGGGGGTTACGAGCAGTACTTC. Translating it yields CTSSPLGGYEQYF. V gene TRBV4-3 combines with J gene TRBJ2-7; possible D gene TRBD1, 6 bases. The CDR3 has 13 residues. Germline-derived CDR1 and CDR2 are LGHNA and YSLEER.

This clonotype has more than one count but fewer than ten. The CDR3: CASNPGQPTYEQYF. The CDR3, as DNA: TGCGCCAGCAACCCGGGACAGCCTACCTACGAGCAGTACTTC. This chain links TRBV5-1 with TRBJ2-7; 7 bases are shared with TRBD1. J was trimmed by 2 bases and V by 6 bases; bases with no gene match: 8. Germline V lookup: CDR1 SGHRS, CDR2 YFSETQ. The CDR3 consists of 14 residues.

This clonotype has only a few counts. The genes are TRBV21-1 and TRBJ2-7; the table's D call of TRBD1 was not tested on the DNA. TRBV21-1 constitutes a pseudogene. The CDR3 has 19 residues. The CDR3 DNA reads TGTGCCAGCAGCAAAAATAGTGGGGGACAGGATGTATTCTCCTACGAGCAGTACTTC. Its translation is CASSKNSGGQDVFSYEQYF.

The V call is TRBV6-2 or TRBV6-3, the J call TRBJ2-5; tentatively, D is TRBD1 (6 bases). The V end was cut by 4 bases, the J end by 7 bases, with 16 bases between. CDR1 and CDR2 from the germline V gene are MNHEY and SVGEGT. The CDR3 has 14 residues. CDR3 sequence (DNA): TGTGCCAGCAGTTCCGTCGGGACACCAGGGACCCAGTACTTC. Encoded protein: CASSSVGTPGTQYF.

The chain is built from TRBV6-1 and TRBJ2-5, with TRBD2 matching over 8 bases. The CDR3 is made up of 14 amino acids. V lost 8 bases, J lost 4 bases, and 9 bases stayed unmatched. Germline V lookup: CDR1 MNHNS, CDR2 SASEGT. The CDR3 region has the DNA TGTGCCAGCGCGTTAGCGGGGAGGGCAGAGACCCAGTACTTC. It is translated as CASALAGRAETQYF.

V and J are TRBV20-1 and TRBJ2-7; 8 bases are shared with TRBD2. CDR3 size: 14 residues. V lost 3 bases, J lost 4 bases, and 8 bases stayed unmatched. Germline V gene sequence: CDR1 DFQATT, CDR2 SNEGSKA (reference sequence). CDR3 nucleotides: TGCAGTGCTAGTCGAGGGACTAGGATGTACGAGCAGTACTTC. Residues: CSASRGTRMYEQYF.

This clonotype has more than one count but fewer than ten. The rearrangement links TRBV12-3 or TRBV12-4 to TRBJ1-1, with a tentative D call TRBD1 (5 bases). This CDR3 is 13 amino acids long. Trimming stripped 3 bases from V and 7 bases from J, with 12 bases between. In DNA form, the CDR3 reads TGTGCCAGCAGTTTCTTCAGGGACGGTGAAGCTTTCTTT. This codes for CASSFFRDGEAFF.

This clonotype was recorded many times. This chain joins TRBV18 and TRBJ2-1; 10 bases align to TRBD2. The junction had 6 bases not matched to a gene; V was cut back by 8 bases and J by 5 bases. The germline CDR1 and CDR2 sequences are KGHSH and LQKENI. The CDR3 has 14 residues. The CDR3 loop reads CASSGLAGDNEQFF. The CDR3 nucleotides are TGTGCCAGCAGTGGGCTAGCGGGGGACAATGAGCAGTTCTTC.

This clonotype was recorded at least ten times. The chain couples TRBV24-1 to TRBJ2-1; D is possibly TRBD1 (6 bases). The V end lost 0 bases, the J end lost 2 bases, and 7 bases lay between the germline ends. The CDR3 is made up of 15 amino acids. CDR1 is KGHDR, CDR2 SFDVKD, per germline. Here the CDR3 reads CATSDLGGPYNEQFF. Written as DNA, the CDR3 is TGTGCCACCAGTGATTTGGGGGGCCCCTACAATGAGCAGTTCTTC.

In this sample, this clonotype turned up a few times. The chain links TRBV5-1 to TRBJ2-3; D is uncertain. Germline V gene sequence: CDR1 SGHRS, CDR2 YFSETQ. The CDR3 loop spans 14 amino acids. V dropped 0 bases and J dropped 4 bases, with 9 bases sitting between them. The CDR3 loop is CASSLEHGSDTQYF. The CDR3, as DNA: TGCGCCAGCAGCTTGGAACACGGGTCAGATACGCAGTATTTT.

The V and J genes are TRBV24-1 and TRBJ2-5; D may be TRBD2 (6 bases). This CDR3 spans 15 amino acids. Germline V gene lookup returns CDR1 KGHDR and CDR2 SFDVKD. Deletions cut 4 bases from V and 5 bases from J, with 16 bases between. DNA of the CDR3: TGTGCCACCAGTGACCCCCTGGGGGGACTGGAGACCCAGTACTTC. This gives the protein CATSDPLGGLETQYF.

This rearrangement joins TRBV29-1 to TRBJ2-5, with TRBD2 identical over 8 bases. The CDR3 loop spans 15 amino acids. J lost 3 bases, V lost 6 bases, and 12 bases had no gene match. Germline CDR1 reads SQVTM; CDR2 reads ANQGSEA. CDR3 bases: TGCAGCGTGGGACGGGGGGGAACTCGAGAAGAGACCCAGTACTTC. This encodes CSVGRGGTREETQYF. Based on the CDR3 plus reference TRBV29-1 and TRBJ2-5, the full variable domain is SAVISQKPSRDICQRGTSLTIQCQVDSQVTMMFWYRQQPGQSLTLIATANQGSEATYESGFVIDKFPISRPNLTFSTLTVSNMSPEDSSIYLCSVGRGGTREETQYFGPGTRLLVL.

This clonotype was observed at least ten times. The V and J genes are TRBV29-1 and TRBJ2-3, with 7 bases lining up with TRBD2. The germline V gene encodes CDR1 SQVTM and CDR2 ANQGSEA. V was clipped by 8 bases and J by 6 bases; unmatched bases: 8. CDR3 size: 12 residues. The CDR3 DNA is TGCAGCATGGAGACTAGCCCCGATACGCAGTATTTT. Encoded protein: CSMETSPDTQYF.

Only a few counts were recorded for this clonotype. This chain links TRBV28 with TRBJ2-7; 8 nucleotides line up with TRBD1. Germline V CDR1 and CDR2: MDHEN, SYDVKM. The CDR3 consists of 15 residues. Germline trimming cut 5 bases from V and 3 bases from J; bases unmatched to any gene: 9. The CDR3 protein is CASSPYGQGGYEQYF. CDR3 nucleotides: TGTGCCAGCAGTCCCTACGGACAGGGAGGCTACGAGCAGTACTTC.

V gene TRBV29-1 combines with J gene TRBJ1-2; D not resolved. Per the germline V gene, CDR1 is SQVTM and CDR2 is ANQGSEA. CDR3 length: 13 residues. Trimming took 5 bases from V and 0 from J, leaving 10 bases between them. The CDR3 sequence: CSVRHGPNYGYTF. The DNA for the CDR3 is TGCAGCGTTCGACATGGCCCTAACTATGGCTACACCTTC.

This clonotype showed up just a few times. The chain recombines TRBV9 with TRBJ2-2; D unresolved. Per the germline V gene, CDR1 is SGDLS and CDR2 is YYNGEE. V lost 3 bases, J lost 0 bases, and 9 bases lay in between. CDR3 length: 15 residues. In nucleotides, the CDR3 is TGTGCCAGCAGCGAGACATTATCGAACACCGGGGAGCTGTTTTTT. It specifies CASSETLSNTGELFF.

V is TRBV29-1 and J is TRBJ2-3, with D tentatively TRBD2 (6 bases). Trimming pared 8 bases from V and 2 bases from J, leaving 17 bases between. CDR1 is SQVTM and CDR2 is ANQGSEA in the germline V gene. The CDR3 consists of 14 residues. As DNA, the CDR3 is TGCAGCCTGAGGTCGGGACTCAACACAGATACGCAGTATTTT. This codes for CSLRSGLNTDTQYF.

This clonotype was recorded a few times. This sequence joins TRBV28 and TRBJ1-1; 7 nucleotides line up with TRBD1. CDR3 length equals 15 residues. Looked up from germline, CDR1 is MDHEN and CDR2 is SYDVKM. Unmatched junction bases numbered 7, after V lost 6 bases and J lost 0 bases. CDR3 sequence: CASRTGHFMNTEAFF. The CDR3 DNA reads TGTGCCAGCAGGACAGGGCACTTCATGAACACTGAAGCTTTCTTT.

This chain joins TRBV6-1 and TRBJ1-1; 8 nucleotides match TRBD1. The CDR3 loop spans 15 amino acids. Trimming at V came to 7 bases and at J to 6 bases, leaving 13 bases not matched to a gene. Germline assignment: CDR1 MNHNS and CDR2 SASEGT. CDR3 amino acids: CASTTSSGQAAEAFF. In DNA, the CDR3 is TGTGCCAGCACTACCTCGTCGGGACAGGCCGCTGAAGCTTTCTTT.

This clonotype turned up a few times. The DNA for the CDR3 is TGTGCCAGCAGTTCCATAACTAGCGGGTCCCAGTACTTC. Amino acids: CASSSITSGSQYF. The chain couples TRBV12-3 or TRBV12-4 to TRBJ2-7; 9 bases agree with TRBD2. V was clipped by 4 bases and J by 10 bases; unmatched bases: 8. There are 13 residues in the CDR3.

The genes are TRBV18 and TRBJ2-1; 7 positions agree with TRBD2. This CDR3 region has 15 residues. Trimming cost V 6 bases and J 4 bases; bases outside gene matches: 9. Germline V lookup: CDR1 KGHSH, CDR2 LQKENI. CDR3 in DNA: TGTGCCAGCTCCTTACTGAGCGGGGCTTACAATGAGCAGTTCTTC. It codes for CASSLLSGAYNEQFF.

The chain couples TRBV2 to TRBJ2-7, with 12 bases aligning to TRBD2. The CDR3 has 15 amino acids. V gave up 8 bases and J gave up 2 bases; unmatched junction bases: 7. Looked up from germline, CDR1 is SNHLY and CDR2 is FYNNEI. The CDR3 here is CASQGLAGIPYEQYF. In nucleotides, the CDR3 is TGTGCCAGCCAAGGACTAGCGGGAATTCCCTACGAGCAGTACTTC.

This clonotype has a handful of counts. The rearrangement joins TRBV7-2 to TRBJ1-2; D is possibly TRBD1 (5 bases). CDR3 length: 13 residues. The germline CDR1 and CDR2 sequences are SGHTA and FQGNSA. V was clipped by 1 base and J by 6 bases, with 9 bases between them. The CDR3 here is CASSLGGPNGYTF. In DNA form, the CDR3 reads TGTGCCAGCAGCTTAGGGGGACCCAATGGCTACACCTTC.